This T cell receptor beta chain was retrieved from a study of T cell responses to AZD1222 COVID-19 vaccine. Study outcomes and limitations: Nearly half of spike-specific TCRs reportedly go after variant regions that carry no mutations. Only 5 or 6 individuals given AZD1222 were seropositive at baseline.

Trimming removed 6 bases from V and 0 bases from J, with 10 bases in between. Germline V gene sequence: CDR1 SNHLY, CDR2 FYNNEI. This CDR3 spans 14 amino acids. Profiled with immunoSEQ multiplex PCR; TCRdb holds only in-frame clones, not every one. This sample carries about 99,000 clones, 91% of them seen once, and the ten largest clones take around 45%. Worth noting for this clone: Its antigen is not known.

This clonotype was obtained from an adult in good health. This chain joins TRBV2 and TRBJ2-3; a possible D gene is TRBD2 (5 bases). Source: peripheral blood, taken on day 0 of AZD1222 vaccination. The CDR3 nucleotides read TGTGCCAGCAGGCGGGCGGTTAGCACAGATACGCAGTATTTT. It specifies CASRRAVSTDTQYF.